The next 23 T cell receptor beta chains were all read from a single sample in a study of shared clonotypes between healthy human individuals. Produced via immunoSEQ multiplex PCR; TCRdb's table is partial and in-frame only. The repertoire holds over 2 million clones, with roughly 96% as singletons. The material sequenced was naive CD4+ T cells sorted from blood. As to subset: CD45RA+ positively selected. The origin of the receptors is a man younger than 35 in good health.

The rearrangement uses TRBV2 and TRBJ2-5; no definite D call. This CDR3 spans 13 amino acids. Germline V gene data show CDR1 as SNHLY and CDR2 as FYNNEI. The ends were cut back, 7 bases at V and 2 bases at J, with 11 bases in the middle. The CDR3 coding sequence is TGTGCCAGCAATTGGCCAGGACAAGAGACCCAGTACTTC. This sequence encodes CASNWPGQETQYF.

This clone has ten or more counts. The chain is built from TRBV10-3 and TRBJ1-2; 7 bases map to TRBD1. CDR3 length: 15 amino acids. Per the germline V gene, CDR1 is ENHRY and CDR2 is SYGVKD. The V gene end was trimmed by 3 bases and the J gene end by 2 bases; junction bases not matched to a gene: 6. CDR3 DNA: TGTGCCATCAGTGATATCACAGGGGCGAACTATGGCTACACCTTC. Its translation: CAISDITGANYGYTF.

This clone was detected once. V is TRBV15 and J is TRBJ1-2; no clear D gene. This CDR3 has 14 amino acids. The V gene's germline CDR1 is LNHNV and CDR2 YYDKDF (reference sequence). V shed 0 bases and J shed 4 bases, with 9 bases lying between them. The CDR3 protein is CATSRDREVYGYTF. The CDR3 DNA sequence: TGTGCCACCAGCAGAGACCGGGAAGTCTATGGCTACACCTTC.

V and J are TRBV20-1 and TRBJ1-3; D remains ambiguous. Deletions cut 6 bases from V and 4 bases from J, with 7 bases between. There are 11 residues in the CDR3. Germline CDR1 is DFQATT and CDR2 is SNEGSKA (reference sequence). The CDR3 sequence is CSAQMGNTIYF. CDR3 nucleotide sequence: TGCAGTGCGCAAATGGGAAACACCATATATTTT.

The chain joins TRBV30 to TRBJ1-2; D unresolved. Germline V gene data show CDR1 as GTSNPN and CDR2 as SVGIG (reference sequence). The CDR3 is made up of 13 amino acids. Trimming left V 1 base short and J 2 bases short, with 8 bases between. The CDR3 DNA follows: TGTGCCTGGAGTGCTGGTCCAAACTATGGCTACACCTTC. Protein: CAWSAGPNYGYTF.

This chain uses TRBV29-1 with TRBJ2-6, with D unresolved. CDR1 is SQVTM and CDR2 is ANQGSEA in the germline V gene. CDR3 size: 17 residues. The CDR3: CRVHRRAVSSGANVLTF. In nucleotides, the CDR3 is TGCAGGGTCCACCGCCGGGCGGTCAGCTCTGGGGCCAACGTCCTGACTTTC.

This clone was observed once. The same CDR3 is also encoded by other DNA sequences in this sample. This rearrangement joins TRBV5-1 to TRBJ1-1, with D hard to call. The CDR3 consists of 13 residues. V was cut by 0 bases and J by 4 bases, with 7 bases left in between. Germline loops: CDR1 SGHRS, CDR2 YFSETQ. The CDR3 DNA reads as TGCGCCAGCAGCTTGGAAGGATTCACTGAAGCTTTCTTT. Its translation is CASSLEGFTEAFF.

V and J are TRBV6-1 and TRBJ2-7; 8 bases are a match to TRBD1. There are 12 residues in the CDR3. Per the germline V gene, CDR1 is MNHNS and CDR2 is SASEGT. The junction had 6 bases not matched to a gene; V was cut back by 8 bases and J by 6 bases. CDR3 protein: CASLDRVGEQYF. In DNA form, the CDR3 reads TGTGCCAGCTTGGACAGGGTAGGCGAGCAGTACTTC.

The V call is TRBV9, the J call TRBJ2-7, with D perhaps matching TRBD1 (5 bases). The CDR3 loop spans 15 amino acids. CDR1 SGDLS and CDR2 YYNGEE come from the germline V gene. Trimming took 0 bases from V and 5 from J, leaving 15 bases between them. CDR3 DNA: TGTGCCAGCAGCGTAGAGGGGAACGAAAGGAACGAGCAGTACTTC. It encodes CASSVEGNERNEQYF.

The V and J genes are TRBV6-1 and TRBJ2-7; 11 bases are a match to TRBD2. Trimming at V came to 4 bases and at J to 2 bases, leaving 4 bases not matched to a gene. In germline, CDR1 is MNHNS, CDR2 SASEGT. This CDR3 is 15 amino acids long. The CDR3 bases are TGTGCCAGCAGTGGCCTACTAGCGGGGGCCTACGAGCAGTACTTC. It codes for CASSGLLAGAYEQYF.

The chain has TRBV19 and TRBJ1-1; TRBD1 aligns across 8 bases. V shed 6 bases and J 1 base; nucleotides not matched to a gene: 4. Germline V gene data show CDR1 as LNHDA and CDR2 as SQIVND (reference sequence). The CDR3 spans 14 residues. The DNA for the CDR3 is TGTGCCAGTAGCGCAGGGGGCTCGAACACTGAAGCTTTCTTT. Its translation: CASSAGGSNTEAFF. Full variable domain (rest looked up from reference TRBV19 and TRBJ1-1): DGGITQSPKYLFRKEGQNVTLSCEQNLNHDAMYWYRQDPGQGLRLIYYSQIVNDFQKGDIAEGYSVSREKKESFPLTVTSAQKNPTAFYLCASSAGGSNTEAFFGQGTRLTVV.

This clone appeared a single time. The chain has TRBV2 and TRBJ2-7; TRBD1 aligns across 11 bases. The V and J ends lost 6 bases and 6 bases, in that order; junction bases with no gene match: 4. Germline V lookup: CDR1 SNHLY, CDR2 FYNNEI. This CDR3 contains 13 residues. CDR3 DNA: TGTGCCAGCAGGGGGACAGGGGGGGCCGAGCAGTACTTC. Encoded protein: CASRGTGGAEQYF.

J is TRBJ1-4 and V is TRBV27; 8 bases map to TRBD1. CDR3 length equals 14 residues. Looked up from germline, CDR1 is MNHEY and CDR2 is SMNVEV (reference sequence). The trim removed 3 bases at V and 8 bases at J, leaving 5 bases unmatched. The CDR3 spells CASSLDRESEKLFF. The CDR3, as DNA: TGTGCCAGCAGTTTGGACAGGGAATCAGAAAAACTGTTTTTT.

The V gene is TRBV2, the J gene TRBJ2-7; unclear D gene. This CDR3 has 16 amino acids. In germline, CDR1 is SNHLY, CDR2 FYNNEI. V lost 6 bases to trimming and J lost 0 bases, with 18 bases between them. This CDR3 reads CASSPLTGLSSYEQYF. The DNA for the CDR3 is TGTGCCAGCAGCCCTCTTACGGGCCTTAGCTCCTACGAGCAGTACTTC.

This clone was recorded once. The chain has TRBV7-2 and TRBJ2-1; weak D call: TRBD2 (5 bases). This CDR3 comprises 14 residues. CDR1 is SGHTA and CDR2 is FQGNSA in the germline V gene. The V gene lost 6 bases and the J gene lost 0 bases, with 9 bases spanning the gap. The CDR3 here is CASSRGSSYNEQFF. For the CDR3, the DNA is TGTGCCAGCAGTCGAGGGAGCTCCTACAATGAGCAGTTCTTC.

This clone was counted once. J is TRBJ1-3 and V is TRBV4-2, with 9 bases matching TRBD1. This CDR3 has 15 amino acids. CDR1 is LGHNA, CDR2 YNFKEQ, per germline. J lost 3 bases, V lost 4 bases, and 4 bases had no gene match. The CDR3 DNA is TGTGCCAGCAGCCCGGGACAGGGACGTGGAAACACCATATATTTT. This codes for CASSPGQGRGNTIYF.

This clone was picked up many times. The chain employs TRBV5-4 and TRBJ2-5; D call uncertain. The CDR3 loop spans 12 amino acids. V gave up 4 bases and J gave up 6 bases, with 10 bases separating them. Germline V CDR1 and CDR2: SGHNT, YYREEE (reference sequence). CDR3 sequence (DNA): TGTGCCAGCAGCCAAGGAGCGCAGACCCAGTACTTC. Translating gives CASSQGAQTQYF.

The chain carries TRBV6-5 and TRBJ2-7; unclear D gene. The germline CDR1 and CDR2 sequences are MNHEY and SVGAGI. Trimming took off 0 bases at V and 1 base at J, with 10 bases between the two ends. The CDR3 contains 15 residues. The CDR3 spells CASSYSNQLSYEQYF. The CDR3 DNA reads TGTGCCAGCAGTTACTCGAATCAGCTTTCCTACGAGCAGTACTTC.

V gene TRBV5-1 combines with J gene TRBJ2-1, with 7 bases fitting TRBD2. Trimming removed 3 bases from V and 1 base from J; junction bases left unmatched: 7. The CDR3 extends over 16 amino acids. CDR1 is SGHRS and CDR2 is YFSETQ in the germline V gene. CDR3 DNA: TGCGCCAGCAGCTCTGGAGGGCGGGGGTCCTACAATGAGCAGTTCTTC. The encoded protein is CASSSGGRGSYNEQFF.

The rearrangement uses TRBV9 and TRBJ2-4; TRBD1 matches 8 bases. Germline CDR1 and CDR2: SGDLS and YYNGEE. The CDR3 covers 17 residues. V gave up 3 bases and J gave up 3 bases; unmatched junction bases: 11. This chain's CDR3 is CASSALDRAIGKNIQYF. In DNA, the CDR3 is TGTGCCAGCAGCGCCTTGGACAGGGCGATCGGCAAAAACATTCAGTACTTC.

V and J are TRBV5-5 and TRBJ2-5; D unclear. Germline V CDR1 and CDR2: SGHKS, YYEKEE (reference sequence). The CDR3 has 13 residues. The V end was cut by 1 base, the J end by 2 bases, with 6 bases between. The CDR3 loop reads CASSLTVQETQYF. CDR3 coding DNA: TGTGCCAGCAGCTTGACAGTTCAAGAGACCCAGTACTTC.

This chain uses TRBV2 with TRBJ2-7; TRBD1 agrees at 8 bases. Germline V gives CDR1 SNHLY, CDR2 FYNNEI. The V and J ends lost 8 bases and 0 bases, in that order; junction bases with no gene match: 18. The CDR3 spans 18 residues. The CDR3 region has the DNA TGTGCCAGCCCGCGGGACAGGCTGAGTGGCTCCCGCTCCTACGAGCAGTACTTC. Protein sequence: CASPRDRLSGSRSYEQYF. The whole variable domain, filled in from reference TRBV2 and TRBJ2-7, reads EPEVTQTPSHQVTQMGQEVILRCVPISNHLYFYWYRQILGQKVEFLVSFYNNEISEKSEIFDDQFSVERPDGSNFTLKIRSTKLEDSAMYFCASPRDRLSGSRSYEQYFGPGTRLTVT.

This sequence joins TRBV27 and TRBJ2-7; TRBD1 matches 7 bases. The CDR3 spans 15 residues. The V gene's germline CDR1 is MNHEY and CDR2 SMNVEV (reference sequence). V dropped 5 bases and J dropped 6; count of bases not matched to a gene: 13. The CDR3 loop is CASSTGQLVFGEQYF. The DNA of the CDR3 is TGTGCCAGCAGTACGGGACAGTTAGTTTTCGGCGAGCAGTACTTC.